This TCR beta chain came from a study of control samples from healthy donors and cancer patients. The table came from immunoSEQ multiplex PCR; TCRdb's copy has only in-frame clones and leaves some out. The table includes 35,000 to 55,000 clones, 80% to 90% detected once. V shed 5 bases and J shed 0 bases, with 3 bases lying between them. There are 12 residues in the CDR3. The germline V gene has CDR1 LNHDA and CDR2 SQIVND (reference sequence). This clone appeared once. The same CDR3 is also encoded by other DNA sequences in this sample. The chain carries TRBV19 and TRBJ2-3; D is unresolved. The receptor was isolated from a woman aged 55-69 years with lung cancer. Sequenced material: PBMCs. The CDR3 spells CASSLSTDTQYF. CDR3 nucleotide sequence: TGTGCCAGTAGTTTAAGCACAGATACGCAGTATTTT.